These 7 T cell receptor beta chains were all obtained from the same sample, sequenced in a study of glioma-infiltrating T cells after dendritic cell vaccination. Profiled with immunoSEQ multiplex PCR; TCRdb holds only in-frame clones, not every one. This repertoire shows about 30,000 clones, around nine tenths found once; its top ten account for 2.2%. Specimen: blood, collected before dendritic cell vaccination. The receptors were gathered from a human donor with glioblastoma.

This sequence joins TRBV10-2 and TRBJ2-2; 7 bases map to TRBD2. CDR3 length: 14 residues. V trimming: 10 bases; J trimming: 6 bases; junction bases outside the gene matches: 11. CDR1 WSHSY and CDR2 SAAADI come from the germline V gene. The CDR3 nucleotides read TGCGCCACCAACCTCCGGGAGGCGGCCGGGGAGCTGTTTTTT. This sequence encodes CATNLREAAGELFF.

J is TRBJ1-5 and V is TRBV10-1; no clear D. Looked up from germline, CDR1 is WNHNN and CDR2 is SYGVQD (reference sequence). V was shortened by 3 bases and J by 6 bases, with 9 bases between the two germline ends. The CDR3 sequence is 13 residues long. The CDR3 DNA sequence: TGCGCCAGCAGTGAAACTCTTGGTCAGCCCCAGCATTTT. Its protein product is CASSETLGQPQHF.

The CDR3 region has the DNA TGTGCCAGCAGCTTATGGCAGGGGGCGCATCTGACTGAAGCTTTCTTT. This gives the protein CASSLWQGAHLTEAFF. The rearrangement joins TRBV7-9 to TRBJ1-1; TRBD1 aligns across 8 bases. The V segment lost 2 bases and the J segment 5 bases; nucleotides outside the gene matches: 10. Germline-derived CDR1 and CDR2 are SEHNR and FQNEAQ (reference sequence). This CDR3 spans 16 amino acids. Complete variable domain (other parts from reference TRBV7-9 and TRBJ1-1): DTGVSQNPRHKITKRGQNVTFRCDPISEHNRLYWYRQTLGQGPEFLTYFQNEAQLEKSRLLSDRFSAERPKGSFSTLEIQRTEQGDSAMYLCASSLWQGAHLTEAFFGQGTRLTVV.

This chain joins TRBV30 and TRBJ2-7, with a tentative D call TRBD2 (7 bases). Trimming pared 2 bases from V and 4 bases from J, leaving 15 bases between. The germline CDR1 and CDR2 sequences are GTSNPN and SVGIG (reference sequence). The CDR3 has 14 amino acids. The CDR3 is CAWSRGAPVYEQYF. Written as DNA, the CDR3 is TGTGCCTGGAGTCGGGGGGCTCCTGTTTACGAGCAGTACTTC.

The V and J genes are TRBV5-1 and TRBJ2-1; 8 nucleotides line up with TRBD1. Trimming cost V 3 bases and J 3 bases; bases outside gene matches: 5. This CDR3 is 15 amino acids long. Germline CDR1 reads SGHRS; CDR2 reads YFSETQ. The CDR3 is CASSSTGDLYNEQFF. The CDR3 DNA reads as TGCGCCAGCAGCTCGACAGGGGACCTCTACAATGAGCAGTTCTTC.

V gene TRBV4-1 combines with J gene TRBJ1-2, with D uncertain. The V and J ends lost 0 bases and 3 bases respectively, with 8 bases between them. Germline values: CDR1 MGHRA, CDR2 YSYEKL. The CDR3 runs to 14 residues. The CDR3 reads CASSQDAVDYGYTF. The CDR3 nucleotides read TGCGCCAGCAGCCAAGATGCGGTGGACTATGGCTACACCTTC.

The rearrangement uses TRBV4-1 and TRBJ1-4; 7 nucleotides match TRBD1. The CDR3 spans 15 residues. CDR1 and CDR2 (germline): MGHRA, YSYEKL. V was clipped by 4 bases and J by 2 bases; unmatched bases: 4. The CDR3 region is CASSPKTGTNEKLFF. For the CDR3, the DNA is TGCGCCAGCAGCCCCAAGACAGGGACTAATGAAAAACTGTTTTTT.